A selection of T cell receptor beta chains follows, all from one sample in a study of Ad26.COV2.S vaccination and SARS-CoV-2 variants. The assay was immunoSEQ multiplex PCR, and TCRdb's table has in-frame clones only and misses some. The sample shows about 440,000 clones, around 90% of them seen only once. Sequencing used peripheral blood, obtained in a trial of Ad26.COV2.S vaccine versus placebo. The receptors originated from a person between 18 and 60 years old who received the Ad26.COV2.S COVID-19 vaccine or a placebo. Each CDR3 is given with its conserved first and last residue. D genes are given only for firm matches. Clone size is stated in some rows and not others, as once, few, many or a class when expanded.

D gene	V gene	J gene	clone size	CDR3 DNA	CDR3 protein
TRBD2	TRBV7-2	TRBJ2-5	once	TGTGCCAGCAGCTTAACGGGAGGGGGGGAGACCCAGTACTTC	CASSLTGGGETQYF
.	TRBV10-3	TRBJ2-7	.	TGTGCCATCAGTGGGGGGGTCGAGCAGTACTTC	CAISGGVEQYF
.	TRBV10-3	TRBJ2-5	.	TGTGCCATCAGTGCCGTAGCCGAGACCCAGTACTTC	CAISAVAETQYF
.	TRBV29-1	TRBJ1-3	.	TGCAGCGCCAGCCCTGGATCGGGAGGAAACACCATATATTTT	CSASPGSGGNTIYF
.	TRBV6-2/TRBV6-3	TRBJ1-2	.	TGTGCCAGCAGTTTGGCTCAGGGCGAACGCTACACCTTC	CASSLAQGERYTF
.	TRBV4-1	TRBJ2-3	.	TGCGCCAGCAGCCAACTAGAAGCGGAAAGAGATACGCAGTATTTT	CASSQLEAERDTQYF
.	TRBV6-6	TRBJ2-7	.	TGTGCCAGCAGTGCGGACTACGAGCAGTACTTC	CASSADYEQYF
.	TRBV6-5	TRBJ1-4	.	TGTGCCAGCAGTTCACTAGTTTCCTCTGGGGAAAAACTGTTTTTT	CASSSLVSSGEKLFF
.	TRBV19	TRBJ2-1	.	TGTGCCAGTAGCTCCTCGTGGGGATCCTACAATGAGCAGTTCTTC	CASSSSWGSYNEQFF
.	TRBV5-6	TRBJ1-2	.	TGTGCCAGCAGATCGGGACAAATCATCCGAAAGTATGGCTACACCTTC	CASRSGQIIRKYGYTF
.	TRBV6-6	TRBJ1-5	.	TGTGCCAGCAGTTACTCCCCCCAGCCCCAGCATTTT	CASSYSPQPQHF
.	TRBV7-9	TRBJ2-7	.	TGTGCCAGCAGCTTATCCCACGTGGCAGGGGAGTTCTACGAGCAGTACTTC	CASSLSHVAGEFYEQYF
.	TRBV7-3	TRBJ2-3	.	TGTATATGGGCGGGATATCGTTCTTGCGATACGCAGTATTTT	CIWAGYRSCDTQYF
.	TRBV30	TRBJ2-4	.	TGTGCCTGGAGTGTGATTCGGGGCATTCAGTACTTC	CAWSVIRGIQYF
TRBD1	TRBV19	TRBJ2-1	.	TGTGCCAGTAGTATTGGCCAGGGGGCGTTTGAGCAGTTCTTC	CASSIGQGAFEQFF
.	TRBV2	TRBJ2-4	.	TGTGCCAGCAGCGCCGCGATGACTCTCCTGGTAGCCAAAAACATTCAGTACTTC	CASSAAMTLLVAKNIQYF
TRBD2	TRBV4-2	TRBJ2-5	.	TGTGCCAGCAGCCAAGATGGGACTAGCGGGATAGAGACCCAGTACTTC	CASSQDGTSGIETQYF